This entry lists 22 T cell receptor beta chains sequenced from one sample in a study of long-term antiretroviral therapy in people with HIV. At survey level, the immunoSEQ assay was run in its v3.0 version. The repertoire was sequenced with immunoSEQ multiplex PCR; TCRdb's copy has only in-frame clones and lacks some. The sample holds roughly 28,000 clones, nearly 95% seen once. The starting material was unsorted PBMCs, obtained about 6.6 years after starting antiretroviral therapy. Receptors originate from a man younger than 40 with HIV.

The V and J genes are TRBV28 and TRBJ2-7; 7 bases map to TRBD2. This CDR3 is 15 amino acids long. V shed 1 base and J 3 bases; nucleotides not matched to a gene: 6. The germline V gene encodes CDR1 MDHEN and CDR2 SYDVKM. CDR3 protein: CASSLLGLAVYEQYF. The CDR3 DNA is TGTGCCAGCAGTTTATTGGGGCTAGCGGTCTACGAGCAGTACTTC.

This clone occurred once. The J gene is TRBJ2-4, the V gene TRBV11-2, with 7 bases lining up with TRBD1. Germline CDR1 reads SGHAT; CDR2 reads FQNNGV. The V gene end was trimmed by 1 base and the J gene end by 5 bases; junction bases not matched to a gene: 8. The CDR3 consists of 16 residues. CDR3 protein: CASSLASGGSQNIQYF. The CDR3 region has the DNA TGTGCCAGCAGCTTAGCGTCAGGGGGATCGCAAAACATTCAGTACTTC.

The rearrangement uses TRBV27 and TRBJ2-1; 7 bases agree with TRBD1. This CDR3 comprises 17 residues. The germline gives CDR1 MNHEY, CDR2 SMNVEV (reference sequence). Trimming took 6 bases from V and 2 from J; bases not matched to a gene: 13. The CDR3 is CASRPLIGTATYNEQFF. CDR3 sequence (DNA): TGTGCCAGCAGGCCCCTCATCGGGACAGCGACCTACAATGAGCAGTTCTTC.

The CDR3 DNA follows: TGTGCTAGTGGTTCCCCGGGACCTCTGAGCTCTGGAAACACCATATATTTT. As protein: CASGSPGPLSSGNTIYF. The chain has TRBV12-5 and TRBJ1-3, with D perhaps matching TRBD1 (5 bases). CDR3 size: 17 residues. CDR1 LGHNT and CDR2 FRNRAP come from the germline V gene. Between the trimmed V and J ends, which lost 4 bases and 0 bases, there was a span of 16 bases. The full variable domain, with the rest looked up from reference TRBV12-5 and TRBJ1-3, is DARVTQTPRHKVTEMGQEVTMRCQPILGHNTVFWYRQTMMQGLELLAYFRNRAPLDDSGMPKDRFSAEMPDATLATLKIQPSEPRDSAVYFCASGSPGPLSSGNTIYFGEGSWLTVV.

The chain joins TRBV9 to TRBJ2-5; D may be TRBD1 or TRBD2 (5 bases each). Germline-derived CDR1 and CDR2 are SGDLS and YYNGEE. The CDR3 covers 15 residues. The V gene lost 3 bases and the J gene lost 0 bases, with 12 bases spanning the gap. The CDR3 coding sequence is TGTGCCAGCAGCGGAACAGGACTGTACCAAGAGACCCAGTACTTC. Encoded protein: CASSGTGLYQETQYF.

The rearrangement uses TRBV5-1 and TRBJ2-2; D uncertain. The CDR3 consists of 14 residues. From germline, CDR1 is SGHRS and CDR2 YFSETQ. The V and J ends lost 4 bases and 4 bases respectively, with 11 bases between them. The CDR3 DNA is TGCGCCAGCAGCCCGAACTTGGGCACCGGGGAGCTGTTTTTT. Protein product: CASSPNLGTGELFF.

CDR3 bases: TGTGCCAGCAGCTTAGAAGAGCGGTGGAGGGAGAAGGCCTACGAGCAGTACTTC. Its protein product is CASSLEERWREKAYEQYF. The genes are TRBV11-2 and TRBJ2-7; TRBD2 might be the D (6 bases). This CDR3 contains 18 residues. V was cut by 0 bases and J by 2 bases, with 20 bases left in between. Germline-derived CDR1 and CDR2 are SGHAT and FQNNGV.

This chain links TRBV16 with TRBJ1-2, with TRBD1 matching over 7 bases. V dropped 0 bases and J dropped 6; count of bases not matched to a gene: 4. Looked up from germline, CDR1 is KGHSY and CDR2 is FQNENV. The length of the CDR3 is 14 residues. The CDR3 loop reads CASSQSYRGDGYTF. For the CDR3, the DNA is TGTGCCAGCAGCCAATCGTACAGGGGTGATGGCTACACCTTC.

The genes are TRBV5-5 and TRBJ2-1, with no clear D. Deletions cut 6 bases from V and 4 bases from J, with 14 bases between. CDR1 is SGHKS and CDR2 is YYEKEE in the germline V gene (reference sequence). The CDR3 length is 14 residues. CDR3 amino acids: CASTLEALYNEQFF. In DNA, the CDR3 is TGTGCCAGCACACTCGAGGCACTTTACAATGAGCAGTTCTTC.

This clone was detected only once. The V and J genes are TRBV28 and TRBJ2-7; tentatively, D is TRBD1 or TRBD2 (5 bases each). Germline CDR1 MDHEN, CDR2 SYDVKM. V was cut by 3 bases and J by 8 bases, with 11 bases left in between. This CDR3 is built from 12 residues. Here the CDR3 DNA reads TGTGCCAGCAGTTTTGGGACGGGTAAGCAGTACTTC. Translated: CASSFGTGKQYF.

The chain carries TRBV11-2 and TRBJ1-1, with a possible D match to TRBD1 (5 bases). The CDR3 has 14 amino acids. The germline V gene encodes CDR1 SGHAT and CDR2 FQNNGV. With 2 bases removed from V and 5 bases from J, the gap between germline ends came to 12 bases. CDR3 sequence: CASSLRQGRTEAFF. Written as DNA, the CDR3 is TGTGCCAGCAGCTTAAGGCAGGGAAGGACTGAAGCTTTCTTT. Supplemented by reference TRBV11-2 and TRBJ1-1, the full variable domain reads EAGVAQSPRYKIIEKRQSVAFWCNPISGHATLYWYQQILGQGPKLLIQFQNNGVVDDSQLPKDRFSAERLKGVDSTLKIQPAKLEDSAVYLCASSLRQGRTEAFFGQGTRLTVV.

The CDR3 loop is CASTSGRTLRYEQFF. The CDR3 region has the DNA TGTGCCAGCACTAGCGGGAGGACTCTTAGGTATGAGCAGTTCTTC. This chain connects TRBV21-1 to TRBJ2-1; TRBD2 is the table's D call and was not checked against the DNA. TRBV21-1 represents a pseudogene. The CDR3 length is 15 residues.

As DNA, the CDR3 is TGCGCCAGCAGCCAAGGGGCTAACGCGCGGGGCCCGACCTACGAGCAGTACTTC. This sequence encodes CASSQGANARGPTYEQYF. This chain connects TRBV4-1 to TRBJ2-7; D is perhaps TRBD2 (6 bases). The V gene lost 1 base and the J gene lost 2 bases, with 21 bases spanning the gap. The CDR3 sequence is 18 residues long. Germline CDR1 and CDR2: MGHRA and YSYEKL.

The rearrangement links TRBV27 to TRBJ2-3, with TRBD1 identical over 7 bases. Germline lookup yields CDR1 MNHEY and CDR2 SMNVEV (reference sequence). This CDR3 has 14 amino acids. V lost 7 bases to trimming and J lost 2 bases; unmatched junction nucleotides: 6. CDR3 in amino acids: CASTGTDTTDTQYF. In DNA form, the CDR3 reads TGTGCCAGCACGGGGACAGATACCACAGATACGCAGTATTTT.

The V and J genes are TRBV29-1 and TRBJ2-7; the D gene is possibly TRBD1 (7 bases). The CDR3 length is 13 residues. V was clipped by 6 bases and J by 1 base, with 13 bases between them. Germline V gene sequence: CDR1 SQVTM, CDR2 ANQGSEA. The CDR3 DNA is TGCAGCGTCGAGACAGGGAGGTCCTACGAGCAGTACTTC. This sequence encodes CSVETGRSYEQYF.

This clone has just one count. The rearrangement uses TRBV15 and TRBJ2-4; D unresolved. Trimming shortened V by 0 bases and J by 7 bases, and 10 bases separated the two germline ends. The germline V gene has CDR1 LNHNV and CDR2 YYDKDF (reference sequence). The CDR3 covers 14 residues. The CDR3 DNA sequence: TGTGCCACCAGCAGAGATAATGGACCGAACATTCAGTACTTC. Translating it yields CATSRDNGPNIQYF.

The genes are TRBV7-9 and TRBJ1-1; 8 bases map to TRBD1. Losses at the gene ends were 0 bases for V and 4 bases for J; bases not matched to a gene: 7. Per germline, CDR1 SEHNR and CDR2 FQNEAQ (reference sequence). This CDR3 comprises 16 residues. CDR3 sequence: CASSLAYRGARTEAFF. The DNA of the CDR3 is TGTGCCAGCAGCTTAGCCTACAGGGGGGCGCGCACTGAAGCTTTCTTT.

V gene TRBV6-1 combines with J gene TRBJ1-5; 7 nucleotides line up with TRBD1. The V gene's germline CDR1 is MNHNS and CDR2 SASEGT. The CDR3 runs 15 residues. V was clipped by 6 bases and J by 0 bases; unmatched bases: 5. The CDR3 loop reads CASRGDSHSNQPQHF. The CDR3 region has the DNA TGTGCCAGCAGGGGGGACAGTCATAGCAATCAGCCCCAGCATTTT.

V is TRBV6-1 and J is TRBJ1-1, with a weak D call TRBD1 (5 bases). Between the trimmed V and J ends, which lost 2 bases and 4 bases, there was a span of 11 bases. Per the germline V gene, CDR1 is MNHNS and CDR2 is SASEGT. The CDR3 sequence is 14 residues long. Here the CDR3 reads CASSELGVATEAFF. CDR3 DNA: TGTGCCAGCAGTGAACTGGGGGTCGCCACTGAAGCTTTCTTT.

The rearrangement uses TRBV28 and TRBJ2-7; D unclear. With 5 bases removed from V and 6 bases from J, the gap between germline ends came to 17 bases. CDR3 length: 14 residues. Germline V gene sequence: CDR1 MDHEN, CDR2 SYDVKM. In DNA, the CDR3 is TGTGCCAGCAGTAGGGCCTTCCTTTCCGGCGAGCAGTACTTC. Translation: CASSRAFLSGEQYF. The whole variable domain, remainder taken from reference TRBV28 and TRBJ2-7, is DVKVTQSSRYLVKRTGEKVFLECVQDMDHENMFWYRQDPGLGLRLIYFSYDVKMKEKGDIPEGYSVSREKKERFSLILESASTNQTSMYLCASSRAFLSGEQYFGPGTRLTVT.

The chain employs TRBV6-5 and TRBJ2-7, with no clear D. V was trimmed by 5 bases and J by 2 bases, leaving 10 bases between them. CDR3 length: 13 amino acids. In germline, CDR1 is MNHEY, CDR2 SVGAGI. The CDR3 is CASSTDAPYEQYF. The CDR3 DNA follows: TGTGCCAGCAGTACGGACGCGCCCTACGAGCAGTACTTC.

This chain links TRBV19 with TRBJ2-5, with 8 nucleotides matching TRBD1. Germline lookup yields CDR1 LNHDA and CDR2 SQIVND (reference sequence). V trimming: 3 bases; J trimming: 5 bases; junction bases outside the gene matches: 8. This CDR3 has 15 amino acids. CDR3 sequence (DNA): TGTGCCAGTAGTATCCGGGACAGGCTAAGGGAGACCCAGTACTTC. It yields the protein CASSIRDRLRETQYF.